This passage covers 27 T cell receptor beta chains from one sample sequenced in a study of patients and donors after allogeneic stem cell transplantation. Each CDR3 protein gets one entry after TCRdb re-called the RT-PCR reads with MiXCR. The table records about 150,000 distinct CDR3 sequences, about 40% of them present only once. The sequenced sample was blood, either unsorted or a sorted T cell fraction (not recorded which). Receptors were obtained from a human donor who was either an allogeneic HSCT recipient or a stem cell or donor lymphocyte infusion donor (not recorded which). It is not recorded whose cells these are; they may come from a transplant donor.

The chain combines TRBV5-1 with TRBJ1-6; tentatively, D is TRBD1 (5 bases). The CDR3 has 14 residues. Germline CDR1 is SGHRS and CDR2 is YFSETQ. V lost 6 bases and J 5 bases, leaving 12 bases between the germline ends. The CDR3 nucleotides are TGCGCCAGCACCCTGGGACGGGATAATTCACCCCTCCACTTT. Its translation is CASTLGRDNSPLHF.

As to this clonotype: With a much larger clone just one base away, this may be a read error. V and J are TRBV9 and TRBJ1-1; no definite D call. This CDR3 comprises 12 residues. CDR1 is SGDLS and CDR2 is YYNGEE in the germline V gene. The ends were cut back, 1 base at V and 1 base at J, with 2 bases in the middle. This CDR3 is CASSVRNTEAFF. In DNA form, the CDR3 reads TGTGCCAGCAGCGTAAGGAACACTGAAGCTTTCTTT.

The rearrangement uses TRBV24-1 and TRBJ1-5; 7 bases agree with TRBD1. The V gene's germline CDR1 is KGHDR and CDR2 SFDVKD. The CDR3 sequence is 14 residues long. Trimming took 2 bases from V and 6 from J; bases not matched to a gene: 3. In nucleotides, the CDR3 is TGTGCCACCAGTGATTGGACAGGCACTCAGCCCCAGCATTTT. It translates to CATSDWTGTQPQHF.

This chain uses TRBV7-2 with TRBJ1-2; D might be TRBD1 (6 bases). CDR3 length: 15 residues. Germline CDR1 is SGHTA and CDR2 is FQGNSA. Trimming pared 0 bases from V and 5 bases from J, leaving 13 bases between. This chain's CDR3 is CASSLANGGPYGYTF. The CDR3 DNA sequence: TGTGCCAGCAGCTTAGCGAATGGGGGCCCTTATGGCTACACCTTC.

The CDR3 nucleotides read TGTGCCAGCAGTCGGCCGGGCGTCTCCTATAATTCACCCCTCCACTTT. As protein: CASSRPGVSYNSPLHF. V usage is TRBV28 and J usage is TRBJ1-6; D is undetermined. Germline lookup yields CDR1 MDHEN and CDR2 SYDVKM. The CDR3 runs to 16 residues. Trimming cost V 5 bases and J 0 bases, with 11 bases left between them.

The CDR3 DNA sequence: TGTGCCAGCAGCCTAACGGCGCTTAGCACAGATACGCAGTATTTT. Amino acids: CASSLTALSTDTQYF. The gene calls are TRBV27 and TRBJ2-3, with D unresolved. The CDR3 consists of 15 residues. Germline V gives CDR1 MNHEY, CDR2 SMNVEV (reference sequence). Trimming removed 6 bases from V and 0 bases from J, with 13 bases in between.

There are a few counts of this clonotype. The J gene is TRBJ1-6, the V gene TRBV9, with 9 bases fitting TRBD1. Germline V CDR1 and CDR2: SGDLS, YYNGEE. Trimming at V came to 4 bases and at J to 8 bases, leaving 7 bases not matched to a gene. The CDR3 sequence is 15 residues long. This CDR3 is CASSSLGQGDSPLHF. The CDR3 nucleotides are TGTGCCAGCAGCTCCCTGGGACAGGGTGATTCACCCCTCCACTTT.

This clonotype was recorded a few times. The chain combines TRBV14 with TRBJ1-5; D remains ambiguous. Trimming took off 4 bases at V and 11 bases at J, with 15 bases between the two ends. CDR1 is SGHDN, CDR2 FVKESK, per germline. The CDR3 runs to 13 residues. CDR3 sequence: CASSLPSNPSQHF. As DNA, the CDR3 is TGTGCCAGCAGCCTGCCTTCTAACCCGTCCCAGCATTTT.

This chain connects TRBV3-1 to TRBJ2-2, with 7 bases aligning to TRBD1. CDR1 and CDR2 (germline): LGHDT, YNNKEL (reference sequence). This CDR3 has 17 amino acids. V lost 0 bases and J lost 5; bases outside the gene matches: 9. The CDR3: CASSQDEETGWTGELFF. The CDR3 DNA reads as TGTGCCAGCAGCCAAGATGAGGAGACAGGGTGGACCGGGGAGCTGTTTTTT.

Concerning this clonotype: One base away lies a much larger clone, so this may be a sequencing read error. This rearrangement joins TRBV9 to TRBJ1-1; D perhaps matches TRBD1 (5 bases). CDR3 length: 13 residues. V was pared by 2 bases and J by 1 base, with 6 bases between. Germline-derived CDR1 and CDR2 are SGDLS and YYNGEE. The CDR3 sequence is CASSVGRNTEAFF. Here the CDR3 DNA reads TGTGCCAGCAGCGTGGGACGGAACACTGAAGCTTTCTTT.

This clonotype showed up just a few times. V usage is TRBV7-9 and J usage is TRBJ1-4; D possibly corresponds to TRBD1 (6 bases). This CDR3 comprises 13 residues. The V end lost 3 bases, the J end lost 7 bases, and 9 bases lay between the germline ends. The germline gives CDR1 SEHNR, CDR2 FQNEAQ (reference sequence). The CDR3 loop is CASSFNRVEKLFF. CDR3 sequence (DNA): TGTGCCAGCAGCTTTAACAGGGTTGAAAAACTGTTTTTT.

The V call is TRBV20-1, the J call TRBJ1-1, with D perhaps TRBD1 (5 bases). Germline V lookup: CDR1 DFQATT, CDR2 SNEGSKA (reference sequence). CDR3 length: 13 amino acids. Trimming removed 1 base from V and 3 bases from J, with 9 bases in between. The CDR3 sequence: CSARALTDTEAFF. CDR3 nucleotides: TGCAGTGCTAGAGCTTTGACAGACACTGAAGCTTTCTTT.

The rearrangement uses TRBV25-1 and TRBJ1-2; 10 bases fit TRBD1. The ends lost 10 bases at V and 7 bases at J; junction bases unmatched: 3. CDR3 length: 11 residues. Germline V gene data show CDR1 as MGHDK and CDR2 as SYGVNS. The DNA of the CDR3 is TGTGCCACCGGACAGGGGGGTGGCTACACCTTC. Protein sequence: CATGQGGGYTF.

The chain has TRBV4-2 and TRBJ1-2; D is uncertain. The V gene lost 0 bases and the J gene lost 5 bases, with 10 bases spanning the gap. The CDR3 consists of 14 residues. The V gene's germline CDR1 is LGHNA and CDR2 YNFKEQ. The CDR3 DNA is TGTGCCAGCAGCCAAGAGAGGGTCCTATATGGCTACACCTTC. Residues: CASSQERVLYGYTF.

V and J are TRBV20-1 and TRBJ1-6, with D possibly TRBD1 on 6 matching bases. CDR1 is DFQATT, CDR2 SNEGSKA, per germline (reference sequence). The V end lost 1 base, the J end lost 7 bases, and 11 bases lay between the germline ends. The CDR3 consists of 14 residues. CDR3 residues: CSARGGGGNSPLHF. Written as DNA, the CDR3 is TGCAGTGCTAGAGGCGGGGGCGGAAATTCACCCCTCCACTTT.

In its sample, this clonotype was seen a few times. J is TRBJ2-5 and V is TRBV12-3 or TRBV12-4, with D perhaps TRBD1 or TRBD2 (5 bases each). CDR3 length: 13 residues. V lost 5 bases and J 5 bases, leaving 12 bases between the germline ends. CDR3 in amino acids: CASSPGAFETQYF. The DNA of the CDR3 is TGTGCCAGCAGTCCCGGGGCTTTTGAGACCCAGTACTTC.

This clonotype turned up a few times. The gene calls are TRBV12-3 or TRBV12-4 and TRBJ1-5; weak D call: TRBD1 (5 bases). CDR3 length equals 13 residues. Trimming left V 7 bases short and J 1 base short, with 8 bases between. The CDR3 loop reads CASNGGSNQPQHF. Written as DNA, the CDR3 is TGTGCCAGCAATGGGGGAAGCAATCAGCCCCAGCATTTT.

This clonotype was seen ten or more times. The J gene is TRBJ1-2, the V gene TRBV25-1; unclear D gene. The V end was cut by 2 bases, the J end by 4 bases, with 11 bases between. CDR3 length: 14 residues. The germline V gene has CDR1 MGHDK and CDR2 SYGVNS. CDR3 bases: TGTGCCAGCAGTGAAGCTCAATTTGTCTATGGCTACACCTTC. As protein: CASSEAQFVYGYTF.

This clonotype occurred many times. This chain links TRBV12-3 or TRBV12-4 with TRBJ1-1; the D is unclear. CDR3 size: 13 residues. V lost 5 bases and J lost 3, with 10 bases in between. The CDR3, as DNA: TGTGCCAGCAGTCTGACATTCCACACTGAAGCTTTCTTT. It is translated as CASSLTFHTEAFF.

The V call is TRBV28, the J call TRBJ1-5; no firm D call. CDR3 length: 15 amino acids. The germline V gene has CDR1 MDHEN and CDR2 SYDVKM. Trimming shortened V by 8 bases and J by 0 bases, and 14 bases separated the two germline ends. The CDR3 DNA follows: TGTGCCAGCCGCTCCTCGGAGGGTAGCAATCAGCCCCAGCATTTT. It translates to CASRSSEGSNQPQHF. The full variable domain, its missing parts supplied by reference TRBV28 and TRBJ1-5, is DVKVTQSSRYLVKRTGEKVFLECVQDMDHENMFWYRQDPGLGLRLIYFSYDVKMKEKGDIPEGYSVSREKKERFSLILESASTNQTSMYLCASRSSEGSNQPQHFGDGTRLSIL.

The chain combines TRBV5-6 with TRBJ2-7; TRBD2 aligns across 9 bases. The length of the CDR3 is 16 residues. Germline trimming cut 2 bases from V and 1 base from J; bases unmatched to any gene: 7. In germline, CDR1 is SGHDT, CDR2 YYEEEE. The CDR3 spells CASSFWGLAQSYEQYF. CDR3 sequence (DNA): TGTGCCAGCAGCTTTTGGGGACTAGCCCAATCCTACGAGCAGTACTTC.

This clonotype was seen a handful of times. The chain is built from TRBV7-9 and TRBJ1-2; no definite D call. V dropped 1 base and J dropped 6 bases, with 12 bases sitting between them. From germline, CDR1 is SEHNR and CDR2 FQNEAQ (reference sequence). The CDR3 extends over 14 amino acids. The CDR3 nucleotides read TGTGCCAGCAGCTTAGATAGCCTCCGGGATGGCTACACCTTC. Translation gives CASSLDSLRDGYTF.

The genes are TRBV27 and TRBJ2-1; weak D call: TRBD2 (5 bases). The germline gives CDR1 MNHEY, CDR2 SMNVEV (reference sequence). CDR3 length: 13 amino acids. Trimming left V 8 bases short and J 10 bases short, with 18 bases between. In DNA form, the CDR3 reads TGTGCCAGCTCCCAGCCCGCGGGTAAAGAGCAGTTCTTC. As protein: CASSQPAGKEQFF.

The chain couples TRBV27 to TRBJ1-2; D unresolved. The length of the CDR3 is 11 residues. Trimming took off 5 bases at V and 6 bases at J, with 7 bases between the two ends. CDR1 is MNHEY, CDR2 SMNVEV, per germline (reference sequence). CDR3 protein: CASSQPNGYTF. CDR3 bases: TGTGCCAGCAGTCAACCTAATGGCTACACCTTC.

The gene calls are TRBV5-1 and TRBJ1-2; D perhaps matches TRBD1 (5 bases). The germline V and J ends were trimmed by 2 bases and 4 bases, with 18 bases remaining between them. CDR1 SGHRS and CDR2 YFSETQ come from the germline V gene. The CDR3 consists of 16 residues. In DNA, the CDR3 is TGCGCCAGCAGCTTCGGGGACCTTCAAGTTGTCTATGGCTACACCTTC. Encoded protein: CASSFGDLQVVYGYTF.

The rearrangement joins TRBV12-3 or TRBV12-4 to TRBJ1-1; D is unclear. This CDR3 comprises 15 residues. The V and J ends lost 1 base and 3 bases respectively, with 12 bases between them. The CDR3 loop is CASSLEARRYTEAFF. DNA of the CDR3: TGTGCCAGCAGTTTAGAAGCACGCCGATACACTGAAGCTTTCTTT.

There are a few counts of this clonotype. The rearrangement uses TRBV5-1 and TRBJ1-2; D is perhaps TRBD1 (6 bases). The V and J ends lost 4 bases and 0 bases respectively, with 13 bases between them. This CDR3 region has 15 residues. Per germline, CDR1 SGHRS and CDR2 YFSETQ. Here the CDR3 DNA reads TGCGCCAGCAGCCGATGGACAGATTCTAACTATGGCTACACCTTC. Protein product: CASSRWTDSNYGYTF.